The sequence of this T cell receptor (beta chain) was determined in a study of blood T cell repertoires in COVID-19. The V and J ends lost 4 bases and 4 bases, in that order; junction bases with no gene match: 2. The CDR3 has 14 amino acids. Germline-derived CDR1 and CDR2 are LGHNA and YSLEER. Repertoires were generated with immunoSEQ multiplex PCR, while TCRdb's copy carries only in-frame clones and drops some. The sample consists of 200,000 to 250,000 clones, approximately 90% of them appearing once. The sequenced sample consisted of PBMCs or T cells enriched from blood (not recorded which). This chain joins TRBV4-3 and TRBJ2-1, with 9 bases that match TRBD1. This receptor was obtained from a woman in her thirties who had recovered from COVID-19. The CDR3 protein is CASSPGQGYNEQFF. Written as DNA, the CDR3 is TGCGCCAGCAGCCCGGGACAGGGTTACAATGAGCAGTTCTTC.